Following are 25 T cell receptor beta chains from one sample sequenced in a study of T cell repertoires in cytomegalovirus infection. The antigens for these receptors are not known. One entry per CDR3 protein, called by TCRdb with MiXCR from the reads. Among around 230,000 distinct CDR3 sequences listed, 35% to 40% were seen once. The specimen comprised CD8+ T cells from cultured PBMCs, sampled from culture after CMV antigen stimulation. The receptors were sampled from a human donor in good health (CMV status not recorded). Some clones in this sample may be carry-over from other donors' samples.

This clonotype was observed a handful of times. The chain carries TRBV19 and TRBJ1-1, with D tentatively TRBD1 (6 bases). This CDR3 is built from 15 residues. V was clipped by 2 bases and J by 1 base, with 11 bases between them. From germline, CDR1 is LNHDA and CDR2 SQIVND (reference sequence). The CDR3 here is CASSITGRGNTEAFF. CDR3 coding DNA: TGTGCCAGTAGTATAACAGGCAGGGGGAACACTGAAGCTTTCTTT.

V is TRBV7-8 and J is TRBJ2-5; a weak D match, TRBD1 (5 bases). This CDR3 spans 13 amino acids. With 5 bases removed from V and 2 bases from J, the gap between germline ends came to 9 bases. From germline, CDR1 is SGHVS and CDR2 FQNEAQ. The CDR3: CASSRGSQETQYF. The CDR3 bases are TGTGCCAGCAGCAGGGGATCTCAAGAGACCCAGTACTTC.

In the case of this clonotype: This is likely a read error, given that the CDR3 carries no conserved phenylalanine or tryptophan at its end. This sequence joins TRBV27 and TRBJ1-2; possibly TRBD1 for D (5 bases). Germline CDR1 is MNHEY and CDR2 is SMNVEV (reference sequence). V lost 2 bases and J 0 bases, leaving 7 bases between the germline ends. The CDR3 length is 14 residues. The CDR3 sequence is CASSLAGPNYGYTY. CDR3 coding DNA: TGTGCCAGCAGTTTAGCAGGGCCTAACTATGGCTACACCTAC.

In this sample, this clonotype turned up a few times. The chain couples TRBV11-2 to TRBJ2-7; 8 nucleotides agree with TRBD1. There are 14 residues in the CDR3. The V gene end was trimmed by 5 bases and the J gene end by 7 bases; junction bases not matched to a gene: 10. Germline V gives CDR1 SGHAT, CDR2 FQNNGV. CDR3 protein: CASSRQGPPEEQYF. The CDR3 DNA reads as TGTGCCAGCAGCCGACAGGGGCCACCTGAGGAGCAGTACTTC.

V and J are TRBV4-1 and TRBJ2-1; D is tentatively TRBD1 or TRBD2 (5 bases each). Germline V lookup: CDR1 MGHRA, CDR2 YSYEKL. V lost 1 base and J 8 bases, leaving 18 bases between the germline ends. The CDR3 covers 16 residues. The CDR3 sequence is CASSQGRTRVDDEQFF. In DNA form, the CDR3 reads TGCGCCAGCAGCCAAGGGAGGACACGGGTGGACGATGAGCAGTTCTTC.

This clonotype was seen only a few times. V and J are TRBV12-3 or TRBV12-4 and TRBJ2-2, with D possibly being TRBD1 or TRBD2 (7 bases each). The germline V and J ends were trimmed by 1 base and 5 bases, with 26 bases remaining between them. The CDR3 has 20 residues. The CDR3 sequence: CASSLEGRGGGPTWTGELFF. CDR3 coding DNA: TGTGCCAGCAGTTTAGAAGGACGGGGAGGGGGCCCGACATGGACCGGGGAGCTGTTTTTT.

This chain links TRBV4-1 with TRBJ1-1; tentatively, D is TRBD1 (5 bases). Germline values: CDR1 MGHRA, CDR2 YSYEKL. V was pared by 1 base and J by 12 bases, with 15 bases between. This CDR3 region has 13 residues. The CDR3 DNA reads TGCGCCAGCAGCCAAGCTAGGTCAGGGCAAACTTTCTTT. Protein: CASSQARSGQTFF.

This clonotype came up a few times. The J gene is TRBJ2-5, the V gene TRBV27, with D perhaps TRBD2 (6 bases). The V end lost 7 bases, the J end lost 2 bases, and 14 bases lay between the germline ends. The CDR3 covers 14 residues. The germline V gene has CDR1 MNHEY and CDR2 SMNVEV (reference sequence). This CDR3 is CASKVGGTQETQYF. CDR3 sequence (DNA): TGTGCCAGCAAGGTTGGAGGGACGCAAGAGACCCAGTACTTC.

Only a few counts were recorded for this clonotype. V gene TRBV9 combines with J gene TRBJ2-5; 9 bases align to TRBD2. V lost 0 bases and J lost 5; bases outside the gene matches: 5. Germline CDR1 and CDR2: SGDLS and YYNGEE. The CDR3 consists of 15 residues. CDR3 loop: CASSVVAGGLETQYF. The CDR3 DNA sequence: TGTGCCAGCAGCGTAGTGGCGGGGGGGCTGGAGACCCAGTACTTC.

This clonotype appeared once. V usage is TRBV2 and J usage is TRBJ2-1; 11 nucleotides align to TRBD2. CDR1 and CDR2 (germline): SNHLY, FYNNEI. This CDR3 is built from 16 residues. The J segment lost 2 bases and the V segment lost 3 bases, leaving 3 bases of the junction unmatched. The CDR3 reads CASSEGLAVPYNEQFF. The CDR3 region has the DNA TGTGCCAGCAGTGAGGGACTAGCGGTGCCCTACAATGAGCAGTTCTTC.

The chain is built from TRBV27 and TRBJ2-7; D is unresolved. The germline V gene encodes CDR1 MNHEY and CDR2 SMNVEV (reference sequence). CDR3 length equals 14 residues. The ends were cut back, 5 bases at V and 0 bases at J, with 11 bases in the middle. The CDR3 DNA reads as TGTGCCAGCAGTGCCACCTTCCCCTCCTACGAGCAGTACTTC. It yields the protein CASSATFPSYEQYF.

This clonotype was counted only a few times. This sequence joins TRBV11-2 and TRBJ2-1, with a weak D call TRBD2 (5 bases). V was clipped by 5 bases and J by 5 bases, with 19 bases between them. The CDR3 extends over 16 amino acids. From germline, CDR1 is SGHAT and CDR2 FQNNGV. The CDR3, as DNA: TGTGCCAGCAGCACTATTAGCGCCGCCGACAACAATGAGCAGTTCTTC. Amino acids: CASSTISAADNNEQFF.

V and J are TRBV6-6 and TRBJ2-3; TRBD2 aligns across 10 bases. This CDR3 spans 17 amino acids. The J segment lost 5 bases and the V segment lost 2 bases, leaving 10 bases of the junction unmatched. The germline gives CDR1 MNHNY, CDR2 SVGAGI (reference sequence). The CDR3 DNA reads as TGTGCCAGCAGTTACACCCGAGCGGGGGGGCCGTTAGATACGCAGTATTTT. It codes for CASSYTRAGGPLDTQYF.

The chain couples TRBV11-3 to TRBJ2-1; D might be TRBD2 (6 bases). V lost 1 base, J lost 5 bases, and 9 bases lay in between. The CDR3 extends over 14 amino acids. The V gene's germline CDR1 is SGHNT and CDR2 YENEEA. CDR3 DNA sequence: TGTGCCAGCAGCTTAGTGGGACTTAACAATGAGCAGTTCTTC. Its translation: CASSLVGLNNEQFF.

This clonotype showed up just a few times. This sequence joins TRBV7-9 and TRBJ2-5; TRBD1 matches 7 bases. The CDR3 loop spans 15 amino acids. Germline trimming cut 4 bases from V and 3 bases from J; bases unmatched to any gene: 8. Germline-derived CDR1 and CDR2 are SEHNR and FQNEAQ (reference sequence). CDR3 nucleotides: TGTGCCAGCAGCTCGGGACAGCATCTGGAAGAGACCCAGTACTTC. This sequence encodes CASSSGQHLEETQYF.

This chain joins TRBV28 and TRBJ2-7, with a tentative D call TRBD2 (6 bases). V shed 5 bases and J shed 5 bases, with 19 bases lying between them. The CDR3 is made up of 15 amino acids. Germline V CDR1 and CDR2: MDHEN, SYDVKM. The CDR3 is CASSPPGLPGHEQYF. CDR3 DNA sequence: TGTGCCAGCAGTCCTCCGGGACTCCCCGGCCACGAGCAGTACTTC.

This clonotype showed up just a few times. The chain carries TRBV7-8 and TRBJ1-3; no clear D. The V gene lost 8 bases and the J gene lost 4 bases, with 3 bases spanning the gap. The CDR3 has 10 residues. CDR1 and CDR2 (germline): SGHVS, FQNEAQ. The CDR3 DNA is TGTGCCAGCGCGGGAAACACCATATATTTT. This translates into CASAGNTIYF. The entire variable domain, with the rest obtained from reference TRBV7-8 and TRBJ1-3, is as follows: GAGVSQSPRYKVAKRGQDVALRCDPISGHVSLFWYQQALGQGPEFLTYFQNEAQLDKSGLPSDRFFAERPEGSVSTLKIQRTQQEDSAVYLCASAGNTIYFGEGSWLTVV.

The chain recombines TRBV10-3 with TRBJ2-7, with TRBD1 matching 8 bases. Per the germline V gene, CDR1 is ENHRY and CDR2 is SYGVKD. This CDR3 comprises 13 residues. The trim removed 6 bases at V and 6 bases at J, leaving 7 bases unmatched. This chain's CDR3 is CAISPGTGPEQYF. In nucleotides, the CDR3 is TGTGCCATCAGCCCCGGGACAGGTCCCGAGCAGTACTTC.

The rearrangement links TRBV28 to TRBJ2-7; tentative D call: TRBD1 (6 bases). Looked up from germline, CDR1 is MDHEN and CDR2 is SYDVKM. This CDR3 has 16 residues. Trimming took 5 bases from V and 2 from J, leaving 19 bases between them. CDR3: CASSHRDYTHTYEQYF. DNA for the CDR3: TGTGCCAGCAGTCACAGGGATTACACACATACCTACGAGCAGTACTTC.

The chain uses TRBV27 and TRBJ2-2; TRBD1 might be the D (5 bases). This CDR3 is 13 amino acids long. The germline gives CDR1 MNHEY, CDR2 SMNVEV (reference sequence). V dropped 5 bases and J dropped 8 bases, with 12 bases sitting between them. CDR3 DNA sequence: TGTGCCAGCAGTCTCAGGGTGAGGGGGGAGCTGTTTTTT. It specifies CASSLRVRGELFF.

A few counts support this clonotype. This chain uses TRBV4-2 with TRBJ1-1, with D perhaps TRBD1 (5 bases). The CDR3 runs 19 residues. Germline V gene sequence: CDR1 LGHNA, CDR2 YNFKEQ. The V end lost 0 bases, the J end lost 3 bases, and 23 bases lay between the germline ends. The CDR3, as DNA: TGTGCCAGCAGCCAAGATCTAAACTACGGGGGGAGGTCGGACACTGAAGCTTTCTTT. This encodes CASSQDLNYGGRSDTEAFF.

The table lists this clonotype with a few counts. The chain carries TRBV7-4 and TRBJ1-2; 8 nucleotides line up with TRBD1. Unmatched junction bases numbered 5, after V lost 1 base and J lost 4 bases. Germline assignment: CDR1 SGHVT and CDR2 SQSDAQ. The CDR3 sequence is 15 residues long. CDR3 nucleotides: TGTGCCAGCAGCTTAGAATGGACAGGGTTCTATGGCTACACCTTC. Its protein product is CASSLEWTGFYGYTF.

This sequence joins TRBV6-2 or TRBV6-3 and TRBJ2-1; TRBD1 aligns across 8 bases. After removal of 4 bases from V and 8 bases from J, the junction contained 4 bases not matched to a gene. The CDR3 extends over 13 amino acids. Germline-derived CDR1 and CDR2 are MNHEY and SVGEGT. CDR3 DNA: TGTGCCAGCAGTTTTTCAGGGGGCGATGAGCAGTTCTTC. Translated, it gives CASSFSGGDEQFF.

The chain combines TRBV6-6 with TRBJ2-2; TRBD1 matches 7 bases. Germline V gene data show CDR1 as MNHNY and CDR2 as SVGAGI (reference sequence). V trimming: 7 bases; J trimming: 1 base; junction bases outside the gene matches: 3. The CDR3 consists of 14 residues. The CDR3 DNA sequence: TGTGCCAGCACCGGGACAGTGAACACCGGGGAGCTGTTTTTT. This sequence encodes CASTGTVNTGELFF.

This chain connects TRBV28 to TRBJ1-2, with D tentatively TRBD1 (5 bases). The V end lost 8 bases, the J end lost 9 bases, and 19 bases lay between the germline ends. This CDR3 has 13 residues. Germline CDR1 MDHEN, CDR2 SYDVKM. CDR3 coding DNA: TGTGCCAGCCGTCCCTTGATGGGGGAGCGCTACACCTTC. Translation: CASRPLMGERYTF.